This T cell receptor (beta chain) was identified in a study of neurological immune-mediated disorders. Trimming cost V 1 base and J 6 bases, with 18 bases left between them. The V gene's germline CDR1 is DFQATT and CDR2 SNEGSKA (reference sequence). There are 15 residues in the CDR3. TCRdb redid the calling of the 5' RACE reads with MiXCR, one entry per CDR3 protein. This table has 18,000 or so distinct CDR3 sequences, 12% to 15% appearing once. Material: CD4+ T cells from blood. The chain carries TRBV20-1 and TRBJ1-2; a possible D gene is TRBD1 (6 bases). This TCR was sampled from a woman aged 55-69 years with HTLV-1-associated myelopathy (HAM/TSP). The CDR3: CSARVPMGASDGYTF. CDR3 in DNA: TGCAGTGCTAGAGTTCCAATGGGGGCTAGCGATGGCTACACCTTC.